The present T cell receptor (beta chain) was sequenced within a study of T cells in Graves' hyperthyroidism and ophthalmopathy (dated by TCRdb to the late 2010s). Regarding the complete study: Peripheral blood was collected at initial diagnosis, before any treatment. The 90 or so discovery patients were randomly split 7:3 into training and test sets. Once sampling was done, hyperthyroidism patients were given methimazole at a starting dose of 30 mg daily, whereas ophthalmopathy patients were given high-dose intravenous methylprednisolone. The paper describes TCR Vbeta CDR3 sequencing of fewer than 150 peripheral blood samples, made up of under 50 ophthalmopathy patients, roughly 72 hyperthyroidism patients and 17 progressor patients. Whether ophthalmopathy could be predicted prospectively was tested in an independent validation cohort made up of about 18 hyperthyroidism patients plus 17 patients who later progressed to ophthalmopathy. Thyroid tissue and blood T-cell repertoires from more than 5 Graves' hyperthyroidism patients were also compared in the study. To identify distinguishing TCR V-J signatures, a discovery cohort of around 100 patients was used, comprising some 45 with Graves' ophthalmopathy and some 60 with stable Graves' hyperthyroidism. Summary of the overall study and its limitations: Ophthalmopathy was separated from stable hyperthyroidism by a 13 V-J signature model, with approximately 89% sensitivity and 81% to 82% specificity obtained in cross-validation and 80%/75% obtained in testing. In validation, the model predicted progression to ophthalmopathy with approximately 70% sensitivity and around 72% specificity, a median of approximately 6.7 months before onset. Most expanded thyroid clonotypes (frequency above 0.001) were also found in blood, which suggests that blood repertoires may mirror thyroid immune responses. No statistical method was used to fix the sample size in advance, and group allocation was not hidden from the investigators.

From cysteine to phenylalanine, the CDR3 is 14 amino acids long. The entry retains the CDR3 DNA only, 42 bases that are in frame from base 1. V sheds 7 bases and J sheds 2 bases, leaving 13 bases between their ends. From a lookup of the germline V gene, CDR1 and CDR2 are SGHTA and FQGNSA. TCR beta CDR3 regions were amplified from RNA transcripts. For the first round of RT-PCR on the TCR CDR3, the HTBI primer set was used together with the Qiagen OneStep RT-PCR kit. A second multiplex PCR round built the libraries, followed by size selection and purification. Sequencing of the libraries was done on an Illumina HiSeq2000 using paired-end 100 bp reads. The published analysis was carried out like this. Raw data were processed with SOAPnuke, discarding reads with adapters, uncalled bases, mean Phred below 15, or no exact constant-primer or identifier match. COPE v1.2.5 was used to merge high-quality paired reads, and clonotypes were defined as unique nucleotide sequences. Clonotypes were aligned to IMGT TRBV, TRBD and TRBJ reference segments using MiTCR v1.1. The analysis included only V-J combinations with a frequency above 0.0001, which together covered more than 98% of the repertoires. A TCS score was defined as the ratio of F50 (clonal expansion) to E x V (chaos), with BLOSUM62-based TCRdist applied between CDR3 peptides within each V-J. Welch's t-statistics and random forest reduced around 510 V-J features to roughly 13, which were used in a naive Bayes classifier (R e1071). The Morisita-Horn index was used to measure how similar the thyroid and blood repertoires were. TCRdb trimmed the raw reads at Q25, called clones with MiXCR and kept productive beta chains. Rows with one shared CDR3 protein collapse into an entry with the most common genes and DNA. TCRdb, not the authors, supplied the V and J calls. For this sample there are nearly 750,000 distinct CDR3 sequences; about a third appear just once. Of the sample, around a third falls within the top ten clones.

As for this clonotype: Its antigen is still unknown. No per-base quality is available; no much larger clone lies one base away.

A patient counted as having stable Graves' hyperthyroidism if no progression to ophthalmopathy occurred over 18 months of follow-up. Hyperthyroidism patients were newly diagnosed, had a disease duration of under 2 months, and were aged 18 to 65 years. The study excluded patients with uncontrolled infections, other autoimmune diseases, pregnancy or lactation. Clinical symptoms, serum thyroxine and TRAb, thyroid ultrasound, and orbital computed tomography formed the basis for the diagnoses. Ficoll-Paque density gradient centrifugation was used to isolate PBMCs from about 10 ml of fresh peripheral blood. Total RNA was extracted with Trizol reagent, and quality was checked on an Agilent 2100 Bioanalyzer.

This chain joins TRBV7-2 to TRBJ2-3; the D segment could be TRBD1, given 5 matching bases. The receptor comes from a middle-aged woman with Graves' hyperthyroidism. What was sequenced was blood. DNA sequence: TGTGCCAGCACTATGGGGCGGATCACAGATACGCAGTATTTT. Its protein product is CASTMGRITDTQYF.